The 32 T cell receptor beta chains given below trace back to one sample, sequenced in a study of T cells in Graves' hyperthyroidism and ophthalmopathy. Amplification targeted TCR beta CDR3 regions from RNA transcripts. Researchers ran a first-round RT-PCR on the TCR CDR3 using the HTBI primer set. TCRdb ran MiXCR on the multiplex PCR reads and lists one entry per CDR3 protein. Here the sample spans some 180,000 distinct CDR3 sequences, about a sixth being singletons. Specimen: blood. Receptors were obtained from a woman between 45 and 60 years old with Graves' hyperthyroidism.

The sample holds many counts of this clonotype. The V gene is TRBV7-3, the J gene TRBJ2-3; 9 nucleotides match TRBD2. CDR1 is SGHTA and CDR2 is FQGTGA in the germline V gene. V dropped 5 bases and J dropped 5; count of bases not matched to a gene: 8. This CDR3 spans 15 amino acids. DNA of the CDR3: TGTGCCAGCAGCCCAATAGCGGGGGAATTAGATACGCAGTATTTT. It yields the protein CASSPIAGELDTQYF. The whole variable domain, remainder taken from reference TRBV7-3 and TRBJ2-3, is GAGVSQTPSNKVTEKGKYVELRCDPISGHTALYWYRQSLGQGPEFLIYFQGTGAADDSGLPNDRFFAVRPEGSVSTLKIQRTERGDSAVYLCASSPIAGELDTQYFGPGTRLTVL.

This chain links TRBV4-1 with TRBJ1-2; no clear D gene. V lost 0 bases and J 6 bases, leaving 14 bases between the germline ends. This CDR3 has 15 amino acids. Germline V gives CDR1 MGHRA, CDR2 YSYEKL. CDR3 loop: CASSQDIGQRNGYTF. CDR3 nucleotides: TGCGCCAGCAGCCAAGATATAGGGCAGCGGAATGGCTACACCTTC.

In its sample, this clonotype was seen many times. The chain couples TRBV5-4 to TRBJ1-2; no reliable D call. Germline assignment: CDR1 SGHNT and CDR2 YYREEE (reference sequence). Trimming removed 0 bases from V and 4 bases from J, with 10 bases in between. The CDR3 contains 14 residues. CDR3 sequence: CASSLVDGIYGYTF. CDR3 in DNA: TGTGCCAGCAGCTTGGTTGACGGGATCTATGGCTACACCTTC. Full variable domain (missing parts from reference TRBV5-4 and TRBJ1-2): ETGVTQSPTHLIKTRGQQVTLRCSSQSGHNTVSWYQQALGQGPQFIFQYYREEENGRGNFPPRFSGLQFPNYSSELNVNALELDDSALYLCASSLVDGIYGYTFGSGTRLTVV.

This clonotype has a handful of counts. V usage is TRBV5-1 and J usage is TRBJ2-6; TRBD1 might be the D (6 bases). The ends were cut back, 2 bases at V and 4 bases at J, with 10 bases in the middle. Germline-derived CDR1 and CDR2 are SGHRS and YFSETQ. The CDR3 extends over 15 amino acids. DNA for the CDR3: TGCGCCAGCAGCTTTACAGGGCCCGGGGCCAACGTCCTGACTTTC. Translated: CASSFTGPGANVLTF.

This clonotype was seen at least ten times. The chain links TRBV20-1 to TRBJ1-2; 10 bases are shared with TRBD1. Germline CDR1 is DFQATT and CDR2 is SNEGSKA (reference sequence). V gave up 0 bases and J gave up 8 bases; unmatched junction bases: 12. The CDR3 contains 16 residues. The CDR3 region is CSARETGGELGQGYTF. Written as DNA, the CDR3 is TGCAGTGCTAGAGAGACAGGGGGCGAACTCGGTCAGGGCTACACCTTC.

Many counts were recorded for this clonotype. V usage is TRBV7-8 and J usage is TRBJ1-5; D may be TRBD1 (6 bases). Germline V gene lookup returns CDR1 SGHVS and CDR2 FQNEAQ. The CDR3 runs to 15 residues. V was cut by 5 bases and J by 6 bases, with 17 bases left in between. The CDR3 loop is CASSVGQLSGQPQHF. The DNA of the CDR3 is TGTGCCAGCAGCGTAGGACAGTTATCGGGTCAGCCCCAGCATTTT.

This clonotype was seen just once. CDR3 DNA sequence: TGTGCCAGCACCGAGGCAGGGACCACTGAAGCTTTCTTT. Protein sequence: CASTEAGTTEAFF. The V call is TRBV2, the J call TRBJ1-1; D is possibly TRBD1 (5 bases). Trimming took 7 bases from V and 4 from J, leaving 13 bases between them. Germline V gene lookup returns CDR1 SNHLY and CDR2 FYNNEI. This CDR3 region has 13 residues. Variable domain in full (rest from reference TRBV2 and TRBJ1-1): EPEVTQTPSHQVTQMGQEVILRCVPISNHLYFYWYRQILGQKVEFLVSFYNNEISEKSEIFDDQFSVERPDGSNFTLKIRSTKLEDSAMYFCASTEAGTTEAFFGQGTRLTVV.

The V gene is TRBV4-1, the J gene TRBJ1-6, with D possibly matching TRBD1 (5 bases). Germline V lookup: CDR1 MGHRA, CDR2 YSYEKL. This CDR3 contains 15 residues. Trimming stripped 2 bases from V and 4 bases from J, with 9 bases between. The CDR3 DNA reads TGCGCCAGCAGCCAATGGGGGACTTATAATTCACCCCTCCACTTT. This sequence encodes CASSQWGTYNSPLHF.

At least ten counts were recorded for this clonotype. The V and J genes are TRBV27 and TRBJ2-1; no definite D call. Trimming removed 3 bases from V and 4 bases from J, with 10 bases in between. The CDR3 extends over 14 amino acids. The germline V gene has CDR1 MNHEY and CDR2 SMNVEV (reference sequence). CDR3 loop: CASSFGASYNEQFF. The CDR3 DNA reads TGTGCCAGCAGTTTCGGCGCCAGTTACAATGAGCAGTTCTTC.

This clonotype was recorded many times. This chain links TRBV7-6 with TRBJ2-1, with D perhaps assigned TRBD1 or TRBD2 (5 bases each). V was shortened by 4 bases and J by 8 bases, with 18 bases between the two germline ends. The CDR3 has 15 amino acids. Germline assignment: CDR1 SGHVS and CDR2 FNYEAQ. This CDR3 is CASSSRTGLGDEQFF. CDR3 coding DNA: TGTGCCAGCAGCTCTCGAACAGGTCTGGGGGATGAGCAGTTCTTC.

In its sample, this clonotype was seen many times. At one of its ends the junction is not consistent with the germline gene, which may arise from a read error. The chain links TRBV6-1 to TRBJ1-2, with D unresolved. The germline gives CDR1 MNHNS, CDR2 SASEGT. The CDR3 contains 14 residues. CDR3 nucleotide sequence: TGTGCCAGTAGTGAAAGCTTCTTTTACTATGGCTACACCTTC. This gives the protein CASSESFFYYGYTF.

This clonotype showed up many times. This rearrangement joins TRBV5-1 to TRBJ1-1; maybe TRBD1 (5 bases). The V end lost 4 bases, the J end lost 4 bases, and 23 bases lay between the germline ends. The length of the CDR3 is 17 residues. Per germline, CDR1 SGHRS and CDR2 YFSETQ. CDR3 sequence reads: CASSRQGVGGRGTEAFF. In DNA form, the CDR3 reads TGCGCCAGCAGCAGGCAGGGAGTGGGGGGTCGAGGCACTGAAGCTTTCTTT.

This clonotype showed up just a few times. The V gene is TRBV9, the J gene TRBJ2-2, with D possibly matching TRBD2 (5 bases). V lost 0 bases to trimming and J lost 4 bases, with 13 bases between them. The CDR3 runs 16 residues. Germline values: CDR1 SGDLS, CDR2 YYNGEE. The DNA of the CDR3 is TGTGCCAGCAGCGTAGCCGGGGATGGGTTCACCGGGGAGCTGTTTTTT. This encodes CASSVAGDGFTGELFF.

This chain joins TRBV7-2 and TRBJ2-7; D not resolved. Trimming removed 1 base from V and 2 bases from J, with 9 bases in between. Germline assignment: CDR1 SGHTA and CDR2 FQGNSA. This CDR3 spans 14 amino acids. The chain's CDR3 is CASSLGRGTYEQYF. The CDR3 bases are TGTGCCAGCAGCTTAGGTCGCGGCACCTACGAGCAGTACTTC.

This clonotype was seen many times. The V and J genes are TRBV20-1 and TRBJ2-2; D unclear. V gave up 1 base and J gave up 0 bases, with 3 bases separating them. Per germline, CDR1 DFQATT and CDR2 SNEGSKA (reference sequence). The CDR3 spans 13 residues. CDR3 amino acids: CSARAPNTGELFF. In nucleotides, the CDR3 is TGCAGTGCTAGAGCTCCGAACACCGGGGAGCTGTTTTTT.

This clonotype has a count of ten or more. J is TRBJ1-1 and V is TRBV28; D remains unclear. Germline assignment: CDR1 MDHEN and CDR2 SYDVKM. Between the trimmed V and J ends, which lost 5 bases and 6 bases, there was a span of 13 bases. This CDR3 has 13 amino acids. DNA of the CDR3: TGTGCCAGCAGTCCTCAGGCGCCCGCTGAAGCTTTCTTT. This translates into CASSPQAPAEAFF.

This clonotype was seen many times. The J gene is TRBJ2-5, the V gene TRBV14, with a weak D call TRBD1 (6 bases). The CDR3 is made up of 14 amino acids. Per germline, CDR1 SGHDN and CDR2 FVKESK. Trimming stripped 4 bases from V and 4 bases from J, with 13 bases between. The CDR3 bases are TGTGCCAGCAGCCGCCAACAGGGTACAGAGACCCAGTACTTC. This gives the protein CASSRQQGTETQYF.

The chain combines TRBV4-3 with TRBJ2-1; TRBD1 aligns across 8 bases. The CDR3 has 16 residues. Germline CDR1 and CDR2: LGHNA and YSLEER. Trimming cost V 0 bases and J 4 bases; bases outside gene matches: 5. The CDR3 loop reads CASSQEEGQGYNEQFF. In DNA form, the CDR3 reads TGCGCCAGCAGCCAAGAAGAAGGACAGGGTTACAATGAGCAGTTCTTC.

Many counts were recorded for this clonotype. The chain links TRBV12-3 or TRBV12-4 to TRBJ1-5; no clear D gene. V lost 5 bases to trimming and J lost 0 bases, with 8 bases between them. The CDR3 extends over 14 amino acids. This CDR3 reads CASSPLYSNQPQHF. The CDR3 nucleotides read TGTGCCAGCAGTCCCCTATATAGCAATCAGCCCCAGCATTTT.

This clonotype was seen at least ten times. The chain employs TRBV6-1 and TRBJ2-1; 7 bases match TRBD2. V was clipped by 5 bases and J by 8 bases; unmatched bases: 18. The CDR3 is made up of 17 amino acids. Germline loops: CDR1 MNHNS, CDR2 SASEGT. The CDR3 here is CASSYRLGGRPLDEQFF. The CDR3 DNA sequence: TGTGCCAGCAGTTACCGGTTAGGCGGGAGACCCTTGGATGAGCAGTTCTTC.

This clonotype was recorded many times. CDR3 in DNA: TGTGCCAGCAGCCCCAGTATGAGGTACAATGAGCAGTTCTTC. Translation: CASSPSMRYNEQFF. This chain links TRBV7-9 with TRBJ2-1, with D hard to call. Germline-derived CDR1 and CDR2 are SEHNR and FQNEAQ (reference sequence). The V end was cut by 5 bases, the J end by 4 bases, with 12 bases between. The CDR3 loop spans 14 amino acids.

Ten or more counts support this clonotype. The gene calls are TRBV18 and TRBJ2-7, with D perhaps matching TRBD1 or TRBD2 (5 bases each). This CDR3 is built from 16 residues. CDR1 is KGHSH, CDR2 LQKENI, per germline. Trimming pared 2 bases from V and 1 base from J, leaving 15 bases between. CDR3: CASSPEVAGRSYEQYF. Written as DNA, the CDR3 is TGTGCCAGCTCACCAGAGGTGGCAGGGAGATCCTACGAGCAGTACTTC. Full variable domain (outside the CDR3, taken from reference TRBV18 and TRBJ2-7): NAGVMQNPRHLVRRRGQEARLRCSPMKGHSHVYWYRQLPEEGLKFMVYLQKENIIDESGMPKERFSAEFPKEGPSILRIQQVVRGDSAAYFCASSPEVAGRSYEQYFGPGTRLTVT.

In its sample, this clonotype was seen many times. The chain couples TRBV12-3 or TRBV12-4 to TRBJ2-3; 10 bases fit TRBD2. J lost 6 bases, V lost 3 bases, and 3 bases had no gene match. The CDR3 loop spans 14 amino acids. The CDR3: CASSFTSGADTQYF. The DNA of the CDR3 is TGTGCCAGCAGTTTTACTAGCGGGGCTGATACGCAGTATTTT.

This clonotype was found a few times. A read error is possible here, since a much larger clone lies one base away. The V gene is TRBV20-1, the J gene TRBJ1-1; D is perhaps TRBD1 (6 bases). From germline, CDR1 is DFQATT and CDR2 SNEGSKA (reference sequence). The V and J ends lost 2 bases and 5 bases respectively, with 15 bases between them. This CDR3 is 14 amino acids long. CDR3 in amino acids: CSARRPRGGTEAFF. CDR3 bases: TGCAGTGCTAGACGTCCGAGAGGGGGGACTGAAGCTTTCTTT.

This clonotype was detected ten times or more. The V gene is TRBV16, the J gene TRBJ2-7; D is uncertain. CDR3 size: 15 residues. Germline-derived CDR1 and CDR2 are KGHSY and FQNENV. The ends were cut back, 1 base at V and 6 bases at J, with 16 bases in the middle. This CDR3 is CASSQWPGSVSEQYF. In DNA, the CDR3 is TGTGCCAGCAGCCAATGGCCCGGGTCCGTCTCCGAGCAGTACTTC. The entire variable domain, with the rest obtained from reference TRBV16 and TRBJ2-7, is as follows: GEEVAQTPKHLVRGEGQKAKLYCAPIKGHSYVFWYQQVLKNEFKFLISFQNENVFDETGMPKERFSAKCLPNSPCSLEIQATKLEDSAVYFCASSQWPGSVSEQYFGPGTRLTVT.

Only a few counts were recorded for this clonotype. J is TRBJ2-7 and V is TRBV4-1; D ambiguous. V gave up 1 base and J gave up 6 bases, with 10 bases separating them. The germline V gene encodes CDR1 MGHRA and CDR2 YSYEKL. The CDR3 sequence is 13 residues long. Here the CDR3 DNA reads TGCGCCAGCAGCCAAGTGATGGGGTTCGAGCAGTACTTC. The encoded protein is CASSQVMGFEQYF.

The chain carries TRBV20-1 and TRBJ1-4; D call uncertain. Germline values: CDR1 DFQATT, CDR2 SNEGSKA (reference sequence). V was clipped by 2 bases and J by 6 bases, with 16 bases between them. The CDR3 has 15 amino acids. CDR3 sequence reads: CSARRQSSRDEKLFF. In nucleotides, the CDR3 is TGCAGTGCTAGAAGGCAGTCCTCTCGAGATGAAAAACTGTTTTTT.

This clonotype was counted ten times or more. The chain joins TRBV2 to TRBJ1-2; 7 bases align to TRBD1. This CDR3 has 14 amino acids. Germline trimming cut 8 bases from V and 4 bases from J; bases unmatched to any gene: 10. Looked up from germline, CDR1 is SNHLY and CDR2 is FYNNEI. CDR3 amino acids: CASAGQAAFYGYTF. The CDR3 nucleotides read TGTGCCAGCGCTGGACAGGCCGCCTTCTATGGCTACACCTTC. Drawing the rest from reference TRBV2 and TRBJ1-2, the complete variable domain is EPEVTQTPSHQVTQMGQEVILRCVPISNHLYFYWYRQILGQKVEFLVSFYNNEISEKSEIFDDQFSVERPDGSNFTLKIRSTKLEDSAMYFCASAGQAAFYGYTFGSGTRLTVV.

This clonotype appeared once. The chain employs TRBV28 and TRBJ1-5; 7 nucleotides match TRBD1. Germline V gene data show CDR1 as MDHEN and CDR2 as SYDVKM. V shed 5 bases, J shed 5 bases, and the junction held 12 bases outside the gene matches. The CDR3 is 16 amino acids. As DNA, the CDR3 is TGTGCCAGCAGTAGTAGACAGGGAAGCCTAGATCAGCCCCAGCATTTT. This sequence encodes CASSSRQGSLDQPQHF.

Ten or more counts support this clonotype. This chain joins TRBV28 and TRBJ1-2, with no clear D. V gave up 7 bases and J gave up 3 bases, with 15 bases separating them. This CDR3 has 14 residues. Germline CDR1 and CDR2: MDHEN and SYDVKM. CDR3 sequence reads: CASTQPDGYYGYTF. Written as DNA, the CDR3 is TGTGCCAGCACTCAGCCCGACGGATACTATGGCTACACCTTC.

The sample holds many counts of this clonotype. This chain connects TRBV6-1 to TRBJ2-7, with D hard to call. The germline gives CDR1 MNHNS, CDR2 SASEGT. Deletions cut 2 bases from V and 3 bases from J, with 14 bases between. The CDR3 loop spans 15 amino acids. The CDR3 DNA is TGTGCCAGCAGTGAATTGGCAGGCTCTTACTACGAGCAGTACTTC. Translation: CASSELAGSYYEQYF.

This clonotype was observed at least ten times. This chain links TRBV7-2 with TRBJ2-1; possibly TRBD1 for D (6 bases). The CDR3 runs to 14 residues. Between the trimmed V and J ends, which lost 5 bases and 10 bases, there was a span of 18 bases. In germline, CDR1 is SGHTA, CDR2 FQGNSA. CDR3 DNA: TGTGCCAGCAGCACAGACTACAGGGTTTTGGAGCAGTTCTTC. Translating gives CASSTDYRVLEQFF. The whole variable domain, filled in from reference TRBV7-2 and TRBJ2-1, reads GAGVSQSPSNKVTEKGKDVELRCDPISGHTALYWYRQSLGQGLEFLIYFQGNSAPDKSGLPSDRFSAERTGGSVSTLTIQRTQQEDSAVYLCASSTDYRVLEQFFGPGTRLTVL.